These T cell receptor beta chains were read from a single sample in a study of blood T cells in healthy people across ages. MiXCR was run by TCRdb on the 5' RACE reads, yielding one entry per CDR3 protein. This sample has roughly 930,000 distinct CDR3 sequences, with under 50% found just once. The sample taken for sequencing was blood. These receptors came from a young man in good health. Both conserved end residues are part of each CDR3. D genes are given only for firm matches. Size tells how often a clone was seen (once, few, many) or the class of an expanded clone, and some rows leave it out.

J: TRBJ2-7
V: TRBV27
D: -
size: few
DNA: TGTGCCAGCAGTTTATGGGGGGGCGTCGATTACGAGCAGTACTTC
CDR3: CASSLWGGVDYEQYF

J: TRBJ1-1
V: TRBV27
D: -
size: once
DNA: TGTGCCAGCAGTCCCGCCCAGGTGAACACTGAAGCTTTCTTT
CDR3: CASSPAQVNTEAFF

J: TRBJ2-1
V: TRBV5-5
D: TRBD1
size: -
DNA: TGCGCCAGCAGCATGGGGACAGGGGGCTCCTACAATGAGCAGTTCTTC
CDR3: CASSMGTGGSYNEQFF

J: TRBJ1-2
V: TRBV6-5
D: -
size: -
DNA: TGTGCCAGCAGTTACTCTCGCAGGAGCCTTAACTATGGCTACACCTTC
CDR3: CASSYSRRSLNYGYTF

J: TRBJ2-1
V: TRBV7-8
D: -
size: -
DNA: TGTGCCAGCAGCTTACGTAGGGGGGTCGATGAGCAGTTCTTC
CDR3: CASSLRRGVDEQFF

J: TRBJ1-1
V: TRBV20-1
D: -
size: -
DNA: TGCAGTGCTAGAGATTTATCGACAGGTACTGAAGCTTTCTTT
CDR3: CSARDLSTGTEAFF

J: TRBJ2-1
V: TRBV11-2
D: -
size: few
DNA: TGTGCCAGCAGCTTAGATATCCCGGATGAGCAGTTCTTC
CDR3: CASSLDIPDEQFF

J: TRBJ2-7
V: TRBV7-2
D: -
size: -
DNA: TGTGCCAGCAGCTTTAAGGGGGGGCCTTACGAGCAGTACTTC
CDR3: CASSFKGGPYEQYF

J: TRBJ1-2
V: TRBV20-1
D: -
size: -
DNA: TGCAGTGCTAAACCGACCGGGGAAAACCCGGGCCTTGGCTACACCTTC
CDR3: CSAKPTGENPGLGYTF

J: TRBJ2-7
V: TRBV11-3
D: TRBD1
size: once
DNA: TGTGCCCGCAGCTTAGCAGGGACAGGGAATTACGAGCAGTACTTC
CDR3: CARSLAGTGNYEQYF

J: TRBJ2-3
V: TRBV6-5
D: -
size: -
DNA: TGTGCCAGCAGAAACCTCAGAGGGGGAGATACGCAGTATTTT
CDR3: CASRNLRGGDTQYF

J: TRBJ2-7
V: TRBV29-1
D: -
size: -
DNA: TGCAGCGTGAGGGAAGATTTCTCCTACGAGCAGTACTTC
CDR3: CSVREDFSYEQYF

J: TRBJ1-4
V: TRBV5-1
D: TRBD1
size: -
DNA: TGCGCCAGCCAGACAGGGGGGACTAATGAAAAACTGTTTTTT
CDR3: CASQTGGTNEKLFF

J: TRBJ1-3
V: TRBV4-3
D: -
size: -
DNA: TGCGCCAGCAGCCAAGAGTTTCGGCAGGGTGTGGACACCATATATTTT
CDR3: CASSQEFRQGVDTIYF

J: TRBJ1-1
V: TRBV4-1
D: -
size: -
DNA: TGCGCCAGCAGCCAAGGGACCCGGGACAAGGCGACTGAAGCTTTCTTT
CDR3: CASSQGTRDKATEAFF

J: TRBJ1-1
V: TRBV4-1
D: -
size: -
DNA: TGCGCCAGCAGCCAACCAGGGGTTGCTGAAGCTTTCTTT
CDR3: CASSQPGVAEAFF

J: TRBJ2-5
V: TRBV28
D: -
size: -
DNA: TGTGCCAGCCCACCCCTAAGGACCCAGTACTTC
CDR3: CASPPLRTQYF

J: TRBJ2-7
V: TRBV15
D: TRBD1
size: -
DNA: TGTGCCACCAGCAACGGGACAGGCACCTACGAGCAGTACTTC
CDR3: CATSNGTGTYEQYF

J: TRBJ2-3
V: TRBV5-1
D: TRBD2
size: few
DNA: TGCGCCAGCAGCGCCCAACTAGCGGGGGGGAGAACAGATACGCAGTATTTT
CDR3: CASSAQLAGGRTDTQYF

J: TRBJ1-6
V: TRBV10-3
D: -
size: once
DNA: TGTGCCATCAGTGAGTCGAGAGGAAGAAATTCACCCCTCCACTTT
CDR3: CAISESRGRNSPLHF

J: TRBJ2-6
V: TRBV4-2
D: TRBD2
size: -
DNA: TGTGCCAGCAGCCATGTTTTGCGGGGGGGCCGTGGGGCCAACGTCCTGACTTTC
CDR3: CASSHVLRGGRGANVLTF

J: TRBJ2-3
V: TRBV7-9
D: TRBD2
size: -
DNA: TGTGCCAGCAGCTTAGCGTTAGCGGGGGGCACAGATACGCAGTATTTT
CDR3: CASSLALAGGTDTQYF

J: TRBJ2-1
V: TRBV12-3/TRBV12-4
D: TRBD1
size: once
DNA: TGTGCCAGCAGCCGGGACAGAACGCAAGAGACCCAGTTCTTC
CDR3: CASSRDRTQETQFF

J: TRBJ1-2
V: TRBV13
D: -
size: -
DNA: TGTGCCAGCAGCTTTGACCAGGGCTATGGCTACACCTTC
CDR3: CASSFDQGYGYTF

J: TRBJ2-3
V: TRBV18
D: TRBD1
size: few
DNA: TGTGCCAGCTCTCCCTGGACAGGGGAAAAAGATACGCAGTATTTT
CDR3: CASSPWTGEKDTQYF

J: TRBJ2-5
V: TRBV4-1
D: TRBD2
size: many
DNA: TGCGCCAGCAGCCGGGACGGGACTAGCGGGGGGGAGACCCAGTACTTC
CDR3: CASSRDGTSGGETQYF

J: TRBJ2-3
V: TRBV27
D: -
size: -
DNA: TGTGCCAGCAGCTTTGCGGGGGCGGTAACACAGTATTTT
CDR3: CASSFAGAVTQYF

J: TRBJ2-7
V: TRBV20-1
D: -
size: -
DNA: TGCAGTGCTTATACCGGGTCTAATGAGCAGTACTTC
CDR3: CSAYTGSNEQYF

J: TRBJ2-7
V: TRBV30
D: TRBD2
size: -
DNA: TGTGCCTGGAGTGTTGGGTTAGCGGGGGTGGATGAGCAGTACTTC
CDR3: CAWSVGLAGVDEQYF

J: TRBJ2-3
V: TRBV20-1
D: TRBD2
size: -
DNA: TGCAGTGCTAGAGATCCCCTAGCGGGGGGCCCCTTCACAGATACGCAGTATTTT
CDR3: CSARDPLAGGPFTDTQYF

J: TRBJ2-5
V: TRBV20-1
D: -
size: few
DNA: TGCAGCGCTAGGCAGTCCCAAGAGACCCAGTACTTC
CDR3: CSARQSQETQYF

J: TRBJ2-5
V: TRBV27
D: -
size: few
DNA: TGTGCCAGCAGTTTGCCTGGGGAAAAGGCGACCCAGTACTTC
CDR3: CASSLPGEKATQYF

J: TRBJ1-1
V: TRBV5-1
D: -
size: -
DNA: TGCGCCAGCAACTCCGGACCACCGAACACTGAAGCTTTCTTT
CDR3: CASNSGPPNTEAFF

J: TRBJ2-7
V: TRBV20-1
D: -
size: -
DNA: TGCAGTGCTAGAGATCCCGCGCTGACTAGTGCCTACGAGCAGTACTTC
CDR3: CSARDPALTSAYEQYF

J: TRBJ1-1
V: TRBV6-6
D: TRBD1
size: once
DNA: TGTGCCGGAACGGAGGGGGCCGGGATTGCAGCTTTCTTT
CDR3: CAGTEGAGIAAFF

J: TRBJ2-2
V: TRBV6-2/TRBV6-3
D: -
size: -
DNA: TGTGCCAGCAGTTCCCAAGGAGCGGGCCTTGGCACCGGGGAGCTGTTTTTT
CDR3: CASSSQGAGLGTGELFF

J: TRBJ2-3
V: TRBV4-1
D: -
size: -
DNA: TGCGCCAGCAGCCAGCTATTCACAGATACGCAGTATTTT
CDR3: CASSQLFTDTQYF

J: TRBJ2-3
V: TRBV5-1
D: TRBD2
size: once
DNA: TGCGCCAGCAGCCGGACCGGGACTAGCGGGACGGATACGCAGTATTTT
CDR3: CASSRTGTSGTDTQYF

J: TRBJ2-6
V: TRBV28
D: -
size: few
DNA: TGTGCCAGCAGTTTCGTAGTCTCCGGGGCTGGGGCCAACGTCCTGACTTTC
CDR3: CASSFVVSGAGANVLTF

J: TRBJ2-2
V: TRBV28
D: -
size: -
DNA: TGTGCCAGCAGTTCCCTCATTGGGACCGGGGAGCTGTTTTTT
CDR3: CASSSLIGTGELFF

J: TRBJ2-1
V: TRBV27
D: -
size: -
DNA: TGTGCCATCCTGGACAACTACAATGAGCAGTTCTTC
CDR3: CAILDNYNEQFF

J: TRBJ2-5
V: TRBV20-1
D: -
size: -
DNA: TGCAGTGCTAGAATGGCAGGGTCACAAGAGACCCAGTACTTC
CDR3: CSARMAGSQETQYF

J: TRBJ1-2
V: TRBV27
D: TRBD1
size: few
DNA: TGTGCCAGCAGTTTATCGACAGGGAATGGCTACACCTTC
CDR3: CASSLSTGNGYTF

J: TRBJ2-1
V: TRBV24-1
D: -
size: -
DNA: TGTGCCACCAGTCGGGCGGGGGAGCAGTTCTTC
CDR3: CATSRAGEQFF

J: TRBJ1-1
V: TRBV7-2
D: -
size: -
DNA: TGTGCCAGCAGCTTAGTGGCGAGGCCTGAAGCTTTCTTT
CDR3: CASSLVARPEAFF

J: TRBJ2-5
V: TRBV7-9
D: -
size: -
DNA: TGTGCCAGCATCCAAGAGGGTCCGGAGACCCAGTACTTC
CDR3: CASIQEGPETQYF

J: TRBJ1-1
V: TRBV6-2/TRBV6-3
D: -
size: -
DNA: TGTGCCAGCAGTTACGTCCACCAGGGATGGGCTTTCTTT
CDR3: CASSYVHQGWAFF

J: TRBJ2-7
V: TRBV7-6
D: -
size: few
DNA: TGTGCCAGCAGCTTATTCCCAGGGGAGTCCTACGAGCAGTACTTC
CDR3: CASSLFPGESYEQYF

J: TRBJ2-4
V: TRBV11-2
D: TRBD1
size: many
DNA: TGTGCCAGCAGCTCGAGGACAGGTCTGGACCTAGCCAAAAACATTCAGTACTTC
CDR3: CASSSRTGLDLAKNIQYF

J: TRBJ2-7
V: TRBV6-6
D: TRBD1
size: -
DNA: TGTGCCAGCAGTTACCCTATGACAGGGGTTGGCGAGCAGTACTTC
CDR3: CASSYPMTGVGEQYF